The rows below give T cell receptor beta chains drawn from one sample of a study of radiotherapy plus CTLA-4 blockade in lung cancer. The repertoire was sequenced with immunoSEQ multiplex PCR; TCRdb's copy has only in-frame clones and lacks some. This table has about 49,000 clones, more than 70% appearing once. The starting material was peripheral blood, obtained from a patient treated with radiotherapy plus ipilimumab. Every receptor here comes from a human donor with non-small cell lung cancer who had stable disease on radiotherapy plus ipilimumab. Each CDR3 is given with its conserved first and last residue. Fields, in order: clone size, CDR3 length, J gene, D gene, V gene, CDR3 protein, CDR3 DNA. A D gene is named only where the DNA matches it firmly. Where a row states a size, it is once, few, many or the class of an expanded clone; other rows omit it.

once,14,TRBJ1-6,TRBD1,TRBV7-2,CASSYRGVGSPLHF,TGTGCCAGCAGTTACAGGGGAGTCGGTTCACCCCTCCACTTT
few,11,TRBJ2-5,-,TRBV6-1,CASSGEETQYF,TGTGCCAGCAGCGGGGAAGAGACCCAGTACTTC
-,12,TRBJ1-1,-,TRBV30,CAWSPRDTEAFF,TGTGCCTGGAGCCCCAGAGATACTGAAGCTTTCTTT
-,16,TRBJ1-2,TRBD1,TRBV27,CASSPHTGTGSGGYTF,TGTGCCAGCAGTCCGCATACCGGGACAGGGTCTGGTGGCTACACCTTC
-,13,TRBJ2-5,TRBD2,TRBV5-6,CASSPAGTETQYF,TGTGCCAGCAGCCCAGCGGGGACGGAGACCCAGTACTTC
-,14,TRBJ1-1,-,TRBV7-2,CASSLGRQNTEAFF,TGTGCCAGCAGCTTAGGACGTCAGAACACTGAAGCTTTCTTT
-,13,TRBJ1-2,-,TRBV19,CASNLFLNDGYTF,TGTGCCAGTAACCTTTTCTTAAACGATGGCTACACCTTC
-,17,TRBJ1-5,TRBD1,TRBV4-1,CASSRGQDDLSNQPQHF,TGCGCCAGCTCCCGTGGACAGGACGACCTTAGCAATCAGCCCCAGCATTTT
-,14,TRBJ2-4,-,TRBV6-5,CASTLSDGKNIQYF,TGTGCCAGCACCCTCTCGGACGGCAAAAACATTCAGTACTTC
-,15,TRBJ1-5,-,TRBV9,CASSVEGENNQPQHF,TGTGCCAGCAGCGTAGAAGGGGAGAACAATCAGCCCCAGCATTTT
few,14,TRBJ1-5,-,TRBV19,CASNEEISNQPQHF,TGTGCCAGCAATGAGGAGATTAGCAATCAGCCCCAGCATTTT
-,14,TRBJ2-1,-,TRBV7-3,CASSSPRQYNEQFF,TGTGCCAGCAGCTCCCCCCGGCAGTACAATGAGCAGTTCTTC
once,13,TRBJ1-1,-,TRBV9,CASSGGLNTEAFF,TGTGCCAGCAGCGGGGGACTGAACACTGAAGCTTTCTTT
-,15,TRBJ2-4,TRBD1,TRBV2,CASSRDRETKNIQYF,TGTGCCAGCAGCCGGGACAGGGAAACCAAAAACATTCAGTACTTC
once,15,TRBJ1-5,-,TRBV10-3,CAISDPRQGNQPQHF,TGTGCCATCAGTGATCCCCGACAGGGCAATCAGCCCCAGCATTTT
-,16,TRBJ1-1,TRBD1,TRBV5-4,CASSGYRGGGFTEAFF,TGTGCCAGCAGCGGATACAGGGGAGGTGGTTTCACTGAAGCTTTCTTT
-,14,TRBJ2-1,-,TRBV18,CASSRDIANDEQFF,TGTGCCAGCTCTCGGGACATCGCAAACGATGAGCAGTTCTTC
-,15,TRBJ1-2,TRBD1,TRBV7-2,CASSRDRVEGNGYTF,TGTGCCAGCAGCCGCGACAGGGTGGAAGGTAATGGCTACACCTTC
-,15,TRBJ1-5,-,TRBV10-2,CASSEFRVEVQPQHF,TGCGCCAGCAGTGAATTTAGGGTGGAGGTTCAGCCCCAGCATTTT
once,14,TRBJ2-2,-,TRBV7-7,CASRRAANTGELFF,TGTGCCAGCCGAAGGGCGGCGAACACCGGGGAGCTGTTTTTT
-,14,TRBJ2-2,-,TRBV6-4,CASSPTTNTGELFF,TGTGCCAGCAGTCCTACAACGAACACCGGGGAGCTGTTTTTT
-,14,TRBJ1-4,-,TRBV19,CASSIGQYNEKLFF,TGTGCCAGTAGTATCGGGCAGTATAATGAAAAACTGTTTTTT
-,15,TRBJ2-7,-,TRBV9,CASSVESGPDYEQYF,TGTGCCAGCAGCGTAGAGTCAGGGCCCGACTACGAGCAGTACTTC
-,15,TRBJ2-3,TRBD2,TRBV9,CASSPSGSSTDTQYF,TGTGCCAGCAGCCCTAGCGGATCTAGCACAGATACGCAGTATTTT
-,16,TRBJ2-2,-,TRBV28,CASSLSTRSRAGELFF,TGTGCCAGCAGTTTATCGACCCGAAGCCGCGCCGGGGAGCTGTTTTTT
-,15,TRBJ1-4,-,TRBV2,CASSDWVGLVEKLFF,TGTGCCAGCAGTGATTGGGTGGGTCTTGTTGAAAAACTGTTTTTT
-,15,TRBJ2-1,-,TRBV5-5,CASSLLLAGDNEQFF,TGTGCCAGCAGCTTGTTGCTAGCAGGAGATAATGAGCAGTTCTTC
-,13,TRBJ1-5,-,TRBV2,CASSARINQPQHF,TGTGCCAGCAGTGCCAGAATCAATCAGCCCCAGCATTTT
-,16,TRBJ1-6,-,TRBV27,CASSFWKGGPGSPLHF,TGTGCCAGCAGTTTTTGGAAGGGGGGTCCGGGTTCACCCCTCCACTTT
-,17,TRBJ1-6,-,TRBV10-1,CASSESTLDRMVSPLHF,TGCGCCAGCAGTGAGTCTACCCTGGACAGAATGGTTTCACCCCTCCACTTT
-,14,TRBJ2-2,-,TRBV7-2,CASSPATGSGELFF,TGTGCCAGCAGCCCGGCGACGGGGTCCGGGGAGCTGTTTTTT
once,17,TRBJ1-1,-,TRBV9,CASRSLGGDPTDTEAFF,TGTGCCAGCAGATCGTTAGGGGGGGACCCAACGGACACTGAAGCTTTCTTT
few,14,TRBJ1-3,-,TRBV6-5,CASSYDGSGNTIYF,TGTGCCAGCAGTTACGACGGCTCTGGAAACACCATATATTTT
-,18,TRBJ1-6,TRBD1,TRBV14,CASSPGQGGSSYNSPLHF,TGTGCCAGCAGCCCCGGACAGGGTGGCAGCTCCTATAATTCACCCCTCCACTTT
-,15,TRBJ1-2,TRBD1,TRBV29-1,CSVDFMGQLDYGYTF,TGCAGCGTTGATTTTATGGGACAGCTAGACTATGGCTACACCTTC
-,15,TRBJ2-2,TRBD2,TRBV27,CASSLISGVGGELFF,TGTGCCAGCAGTTTGATTAGCGGGGTCGGCGGGGAGCTGTTTTTT
-,12,TRBJ1-5,-,TRBV29-1,CSVGSQNQPQHF,TGCAGCGTAGGCAGTCAGAATCAGCCCCAGCATTTT
-,13,TRBJ2-1,-,TRBV2,CASNHVSYNEQFF,TGTGCCAGCAACCACGTCTCCTACAATGAGCAGTTCTTC
-,13,TRBJ1-1,-,TRBV19,CASSRWANTEAFF,TGTGCCAGTAGTCGCTGGGCAAACACTGAAGCTTTCTTT
-,16,TRBJ2-2,TRBD2,TRBV9,CASSVEASGDTGELFF,TGTGCCAGCAGCGTAGAGGCTAGCGGGGACACCGGGGAGCTGTTTTTT
-,13,TRBJ2-7,TRBD1,TRBV27,CASSQGQAYEQYF,TGTGCCAGCAGCCAAGGACAGGCATACGAGCAGTACTTC
-,14,TRBJ2-2,TRBD1,TRBV27,CAGRQGWNTGELFF,TGTGCCGGTCGACAGGGCTGGAACACCGGGGAGCTGTTTTTT
-,12,TRBJ1-1,-,TRBV28,CASSRRTGEAFF,TGTGCCAGCAGTCGCCGGACCGGTGAAGCTTTCTTT
-,15,TRBJ1-1,TRBD1,TRBV7-8,CASSLVQGANTEAFF,TGTGCCAGCAGCTTGGTACAGGGGGCGAACACTGAAGCTTTCTTT
-,14,TRBJ1-6,-,TRBV6-5,CASKPGHNNSPLHF,TGTGCCAGCAAACCGGGACACAATAATTCACCCCTCCACTTT
-,13,TRBJ2-5,-,TRBV2,CASSADRQETQYF,TGTGCCAGCAGCGCCGACAGGCAAGAGACCCAGTACTTC
-,13,TRBJ1-2,TRBD1,TRBV6-1,CASRPQGAGGYTF,TGTGCCAGCAGACCACAGGGGGCTGGTGGCTACACCTTC
-,14,TRBJ1-2,-,TRBV6-5,CASSRTDAGRGYTF,TGTGCCAGCAGCCGGACGGATGCAGGGAGAGGCTACACCTTC
-,13,TRBJ2-4,-,TRBV29-1,CSVEVGAKNIQYF,TGCAGCGTTGAAGTAGGGGCCAAAAACATTCAGTACTTC
-,15,TRBJ2-3,TRBD2,TRBV11-2,CASSYGLAGGDTQYF,TGTGCCAGCAGCTACGGACTAGCGGGGGGAGATACGCAGTATTTT
-,14,TRBJ1-4,-,TRBV10-1,CASSDSGEPEKLFF,TGCGCCAGCAGTGATAGTGGGGAGCCTGAAAAACTGTTTTTT
-,12,TRBJ1-2,-,TRBV27,CASSLFKGPLTF,TGTGCCAGCAGTTTATTTAAGGGGCCCCTCACCTTC
few,16,TRBJ2-2,-,TRBV5-5,CASSPTLGAYTGELFF,TGTGCCAGCAGCCCAACGCTGGGGGCATACACCGGGGAGCTGTTTTTT
-,14,TRBJ1-1,-,TRBV7-2,CASSFKAGNTEAFF,TGTGCCAGCAGCTTCAAGGCTGGGAACACTGAAGCTTTCTTT
-,14,TRBJ2-7,TRBD1,TRBV5-1,CASSLGTGVFEQYF,TGCGCCAGCAGCTTGGGGACAGGGGTTTTCGAGCAGTACTTC